The 3 T cell receptor beta chains listed next were all sequenced from one sample in a study of blood T cell repertoires in COVID-19. The table came from immunoSEQ multiplex PCR; TCRdb's copy has only in-frame clones and leaves some out. The sample lists hundreds of thousands of clones, roughly 88% seen once, with approximately 1.5% in the top ten. The sequencing input was PBMCs or T cells enriched from blood (not recorded which). These receptors all stem from a woman between 18 and 29 years old who had been exposed to COVID-19.

For the CDR3, the DNA is TGTGCCAGCAGAGAGGGTAGCACTGAAGCTTTCTTT. Translation gives CASREGSTEAFF. The rearrangement uses TRBV14 and TRBJ1-1; no clear D gene. This CDR3 contains 12 residues. Germline lookup yields CDR1 SGHDN and CDR2 FVKESK. V lost 6 bases to trimming and J lost 4 bases, with 9 bases between them. Drawing the rest from reference TRBV14 and TRBJ1-1, the complete variable domain is EAGVTQFPSHSVIEKGQTVTLRCDPISGHDNLYWYRRVMGKEIKFLLHFVKESKQDESGMPNNRFLAERTGGTYSTLKVQPAELEDSGVYFCASREGSTEAFFGQGTRLTVV.

The chain carries TRBV11-2 and TRBJ1-5; TRBD1 matches 7 bases. CDR1 is SGHAT and CDR2 is FQNNGV in the germline V gene. CDR3 length equals 16 residues. Trimming removed 2 bases from V and 5 bases from J; junction bases left unmatched: 9. The DNA of the CDR3 is TGTGCCAGCAGCTTATCGATCGACAGGGAGGATCAGCCCCAGCATTTT. Amino acid sequence: CASSLSIDREDQPQHF.

DNA of the CDR3: TGTGCCAGCAGCTTAGGGGTCAGCGCTTTAGAAGCTTTCTTT. Amino acid sequence: CASSLGVSALEAFF. J is TRBJ1-1 and V is TRBV7-9; no reliable D call. Germline V CDR1 and CDR2: SEHNR, FQNEAQ (reference sequence). This CDR3 has 14 amino acids. V dropped 1 base and J dropped 8 bases, with 14 bases sitting between them.